This passage covers 29 T cell receptor beta chains from one sample sequenced in a study of blood T cell repertoires in COVID-19. Assay used: immunoSEQ multiplex PCR; TCRdb lists only in-frame clones, some missing. The profile shows some 150,000 clones, around four fifths of them singletons. Sequencing used peripheral blood. Receptors originate from a woman aged 35 to 49 with active or convalescent COVID-19.

This clone occurred a few times. The V gene is TRBV7-2, the J gene TRBJ1-3; D is uncertain. CDR1 SGHTA and CDR2 FQGNSA come from the germline V gene. The germline V and J ends were trimmed by 1 base and 4 bases, with 14 bases remaining between them. CDR3 size: 16 residues. CDR3 nucleotide sequence: TGTGCCAGCAGCTTAGTCAGTCCAGGCACCGGAAACACCATATATTTT. Amino acid sequence: CASSLVSPGTGNTIYF.

This sequence joins TRBV19 and TRBJ2-1, with D tentatively TRBD2 (6 bases). Looked up from germline, CDR1 is LNHDA and CDR2 is SQIVND (reference sequence). Deletions cut 5 bases from V and 4 bases from J, with 21 bases between. The CDR3 has 17 residues. The CDR3 DNA reads as TGTGCCAGTAGTCATGGGACGGGACTCATGCTATACAATGAGCAGTTCTTC. Its protein is CASSHGTGLMLYNEQFF.

The genes are TRBV12-3 or TRBV12-4 and TRBJ1-4, with 8 bases that match TRBD1. CDR3 size: 13 residues. J gave up 8 bases and V 3 bases, and 2 bases lay outside the gene matches. The CDR3 is CASSFRQGEKLFF. In DNA form, the CDR3 reads TGTGCCAGCAGTTTTAGACAGGGGGAAAAACTGTTTTTT.

The rearrangement uses TRBV10-1 and TRBJ1-2; the D is unclear. V was shortened by 3 bases and J by 4 bases, with 3 bases between the two germline ends. CDR3 size: 11 residues. Germline V lookup: CDR1 WNHNN, CDR2 SYGVQD (reference sequence). In nucleotides, the CDR3 is TGCGCCAGCAGTGACGGCTATGGCTACACCTTC. As protein: CASSDGYGYTF.

This clone was observed a single time. V and J are TRBV7-2 and TRBJ2-1, with 8 bases aligning to TRBD1. The germline V gene encodes CDR1 SGHTA and CDR2 FQGNSA. The CDR3 is made up of 16 amino acids. V shed 4 bases, J shed 1 base, and the junction held 6 bases outside the gene matches. DNA for the CDR3: TGTGCCAGCAGCTCCAGACAGGGGTATTCCTACAATGAGCAGTTCTTC. It specifies CASSSRQGYSYNEQFF. Full variable domain (outside the CDR3, taken from reference TRBV7-2 and TRBJ2-1): GAGVSQSPSNKVTEKGKDVELRCDPISGHTALYWYRQSLGQGLEFLIYFQGNSAPDKSGLPSDRFSAERTGGSVSTLTIQRTQQEDSAVYLCASSSRQGYSYNEQFFGPGTRLTVL.

The sample holds a few counts of this clone. V gene TRBV28 combines with J gene TRBJ2-7; D uncertain. The CDR3 is made up of 15 amino acids. Deletions cut 6 bases from V and 0 bases from J, with 15 bases between. Germline CDR1 is MDHEN and CDR2 is SYDVKM. CDR3 coding DNA: TGTGCCAGCAGCCGCCATCCACCGGGCTCCTACGAGCAGTACTTC. This sequence encodes CASSRHPPGSYEQYF.

On this clone: One end of the junction does not line up with germline, which may come from a read error. This chain joins TRBV6-1 and TRBJ1-2; D may be TRBD1 (5 bases). CDR3 length: 11 residues. The germline gives CDR1 MNHNS, CDR2 SASEGT. For the CDR3, the DNA is TGTGCCAGCAGTGAAAATTATGGACAAGTCTTC. This sequence encodes CASSENYGQVF.

This chain connects TRBV9 to TRBJ2-3; D is possibly TRBD2 (6 bases). Germline loops: CDR1 SGDLS, CDR2 YYNGEE. There are 15 residues in the CDR3. Between the trimmed V and J ends, which lost 0 bases and 2 bases, there was a span of 10 bases. In DNA form, the CDR3 reads TGTGCCAGCAGCGTAGGCCAGCGGGCCACAGATACGCAGTATTTT. Protein product: CASSVGQRATDTQYF.

CDR3 bases: TGTGCCAGCAGTACCCCCTTGGAGGGGACTGGGGCCAACGTCCTGACTTTC. Amino acid sequence: CASSTPLEGTGANVLTF. The V and J genes are TRBV6-2 or TRBV6-3 and TRBJ2-6, with a possible D match to TRBD2 (6 bases). V gave up 5 bases and J gave up 2 bases, with 16 bases separating them. Per germline, CDR1 MNHEY and CDR2 SVGEGT. This CDR3 comprises 17 residues.

The V call is TRBV4-2, the J call TRBJ1-5, with TRBD1 matching over 11 bases. CDR1 is LGHNA, CDR2 YNFKEQ, per germline. This CDR3 has 17 amino acids. The ends lost 0 bases at V and 5 bases at J; junction bases unmatched: 6. CDR3 coding DNA: TGTGCCAGCAGCCAAGAGCCCGGGACAGGGGGGTATCAGCCCCAGCATTTT. Its protein product is CASSQEPGTGGYQPQHF.

J is TRBJ1-1 and V is TRBV28; tentatively, D is TRBD1 (6 bases). Trimming cost V 2 bases and J 8 bases, with 18 bases left between them. The CDR3 extends over 15 amino acids. CDR1 MDHEN and CDR2 SYDVKM come from the germline V gene. This CDR3 reads CASSLGRLGGTEAFF. The CDR3 bases are TGTGCCAGCAGTTTAGGGCGTCTAGGGGGAACGGAAGCTTTCTTT.

V usage is TRBV11-2 and J usage is TRBJ1-1; 7 nucleotides agree with TRBD1. Germline CDR1 reads SGHAT; CDR2 reads FQNNGV. Trimming took 5 bases from V and 3 from J; bases not matched to a gene: 9. This CDR3 has 15 amino acids. The CDR3 sequence: CASSALDRADTEAFF. As DNA, the CDR3 is TGTGCCAGCAGCGCCCTTGACAGGGCTGACACTGAAGCTTTCTTT.

The chain employs TRBV6-5 and TRBJ2-7; 9 bases are shared with TRBD1. Germline CDR1 MNHEY, CDR2 SVGAGI. The CDR3 loop spans 15 amino acids. Trimming at V came to 2 bases and at J to 2 bases, leaving 4 bases not matched to a gene. CDR3 in amino acids: CASSYGTGITYEQYF. CDR3 nucleotide sequence: TGTGCCAGCAGTTACGGGACAGGGATCACCTACGAGCAGTACTTC.

The chain recombines TRBV6-5 with TRBJ2-7; a possible D gene is TRBD1 (5 bases). CDR1 is MNHEY, CDR2 SVGAGI, per germline. The CDR3 runs to 15 residues. Trimming removed 4 bases at V and 0 bases at J, with 13 bases between. CDR3 DNA sequence: TGTGCCAGCAGTTCTCTCAGGGTCAGCTCCTACGAGCAGTACTTC. Translation: CASSSLRVSSYEQYF.

This chain connects TRBV3-1 (or the pseudogene TRBV3-2) to TRBJ1-2, with 9 positions matching TRBD1. V dropped 4 bases and J dropped 2; count of bases not matched to a gene: 5. This CDR3 region has 15 residues. Germline V gives CDR1 LGHDT, CDR2 YNNKEL (reference sequence). CDR3 sequence reads: CASSPRDRVNYGYTF. CDR3 DNA sequence: TGTGCCAGCAGCCCCCGGGACAGGGTCAACTATGGCTACACCTTC.

The genes are TRBV5-6 and TRBJ2-1; the match to TRBD1 covers 7 bases. Germline loops: CDR1 SGHDT, CDR2 YYEEEE. The CDR3 length is 15 residues. The V segment lost 4 bases and the J segment 4 bases; nucleotides outside the gene matches: 8. The CDR3 coding sequence is TGTGCCAGCAGCCAAGGGGGCTCCTCTTACAATGAGCAGTTCTTC. It specifies CASSQGGSSYNEQFF.

The J gene is TRBJ1-5, the V gene TRBV4-2, with TRBD1 matching over 10 bases. J lost 5 bases, V lost 0 bases, and 4 bases had no gene match. Germline loops: CDR1 LGHNA, CDR2 YNFKEQ. The CDR3 spans 16 residues. CDR3 loop: CASSQETGQGYQPQHF. For the CDR3, the DNA is TGTGCCAGCAGCCAAGAAACGGGACAGGGGTATCAGCCCCAGCATTTT.

The chain employs TRBV27 and TRBJ1-1; D possibly corresponds to TRBD1 (5 bases). The CDR3 has 13 residues. The V and J ends lost 6 bases and 4 bases respectively, with 12 bases between them. CDR1 MNHEY and CDR2 SMNVEV come from the germline V gene (reference sequence). The CDR3 region has the DNA TGTGCCAGCAGCTGGGGGGGTGCCACTGAAGCTTTCTTT. This codes for CASSWGGATEAFF.

The V and J genes are TRBV9 and TRBJ1-6; D gene unclear. Trimming cost V 3 bases and J 10 bases, with 20 bases left between them. CDR1 is SGDLS, CDR2 YYNGEE, per germline. The length of the CDR3 is 16 residues. The chain's CDR3 is CASSAQVLASGSPLHF. The DNA of the CDR3 is TGTGCCAGCAGCGCCCAGGTGCTTGCCTCTGGATCACCCCTCCACTTT.

The chain is built from TRBV18 and TRBJ1-5; 7 bases are shared with TRBD1. The CDR3 has 14 amino acids. Germline assignment: CDR1 KGHSH and CDR2 LQKENI. With V trimmed by 3 bases and J by 5 bases, 4 bases remained unmatched. CDR3 residues: CASSPGQVDQPQHF. CDR3 DNA: TGTGCCAGCTCACCTGGACAGGTAGATCAGCCCCAGCATTTT.

The chain uses TRBV28 and TRBJ1-6; 8 nucleotides line up with TRBD1. This CDR3 region has 15 residues. Trimming cost V 2 bases and J 7 bases; bases outside gene matches: 4. Germline-derived CDR1 and CDR2 are MDHEN and SYDVKM. This CDR3 is CASSLVQGANSPLHF. The DNA for the CDR3 is TGTGCCAGCAGTTTAGTTCAGGGGGCAAATTCACCCCTCCACTTT.

The chain is built from TRBV27 and TRBJ2-7, with 7 bases lining up with TRBD1. The germline V gene has CDR1 MNHEY and CDR2 SMNVEV (reference sequence). The junction had 4 bases not matched to a gene; V was cut back by 5 bases and J by 3 bases. The CDR3 runs 13 residues. In DNA form, the CDR3 reads TGTGCCAGCAGTAACGACAGGGTCTACGAGCAGTACTTC. This sequence encodes CASSNDRVYEQYF.

This chain links TRBV6-5 with TRBJ2-7; a possible D gene is TRBD2 (5 bases). CDR1 MNHEY and CDR2 SVGAGI come from the germline V gene. The length of the CDR3 is 12 residues. Trimming removed 2 bases from V and 6 bases from J, with 8 bases in between. This CDR3 is CASSYPSSEQYF. CDR3 DNA: TGTGCCAGCAGTTACCCTAGCAGCGAGCAGTACTTC.

This clone was counted between two and nine times. The chain employs TRBV6-1 and TRBJ1-1; 8 bases agree with TRBD1. Germline CDR1 MNHNS, CDR2 SASEGT. V shed 0 bases, J shed 1 base, and the junction held 4 bases outside the gene matches. The CDR3 has 16 amino acids. Written as DNA, the CDR3 is TGTGCCAGCAGTGAAGCTTCCGGGACAGGGAACACTGAAGCTTTCTTT. Protein product: CASSEASGTGNTEAFF.

The chain combines TRBV5-8 with TRBJ2-3; 8 bases line up with TRBD1. Germline V CDR1 and CDR2: SGHTS, YDEGEE. V shed 3 bases, J shed 6 bases, and the junction held 12 bases outside the gene matches. CDR3 length equals 16 residues. The chain's CDR3 is CASSSGQGAVRDTQYF. The CDR3 nucleotides read TGTGCCAGCAGCTCTGGGCAGGGGGCGGTAAGGGATACGCAGTATTTT.

This sequence joins TRBV6-5 and TRBJ1-5, with D unclear. Germline CDR1 reads MNHEY; CDR2 reads SVGAGI. The CDR3 totals 16 residues. V lost 0 bases, J lost 2 bases, and 11 bases lay in between. CDR3 loop: CASSYSGSGRNQPQHF. The CDR3 DNA reads as TGTGCCAGCAGTTACTCCGGCAGCGGTCGCAATCAGCCCCAGCATTTT.

The genes are TRBV9 and TRBJ1-1, with D perhaps TRBD1 (5 bases). CDR3 size: 13 residues. V lost 6 bases and J lost 5, with 14 bases in between. Germline V CDR1 and CDR2: SGDLS, YYNGEE. CDR3 protein: CASTRDWGTEAFF. The CDR3 nucleotides are TGTGCCAGCACCAGGGACTGGGGGACTGAAGCTTTCTTT.

This clone turned up a few times. This rearrangement joins TRBV28 to TRBJ1-1; D possibly corresponds to TRBD1 (5 bases). CDR3 size: 13 residues. V was trimmed by 7 bases and J by 1 base, leaving 10 bases between them. Germline values: CDR1 MDHEN, CDR2 SYDVKM. As DNA, the CDR3 is TGTGCCAGCAACCGCGGACAGAACACTGAAGCTTTCTTT. It is translated as CASNRGQNTEAFF. Together with reference TRBV28 and TRBJ1-1, the CDR3 gives the full variable domain: DVKVTQSSRYLVKRTGEKVFLECVQDMDHENMFWYRQDPGLGLRLIYFSYDVKMKEKGDIPEGYSVSREKKERFSLILESASTNQTSMYLCASNRGQNTEAFFGQGTRLTVV.

This chain links TRBV28 with TRBJ1-1; D not certain. The germline V gene has CDR1 MDHEN and CDR2 SYDVKM. V was shortened by 9 bases and J by 5 bases, with 16 bases between the two germline ends. The CDR3 totals 13 residues. In DNA, the CDR3 is TGTGCCAGTAATCCCAGGAGGTATACTGAAGCTTTCTTT. Translated: CASNPRRYTEAFF.